Detailed here is one TCR beta chain. Its antigen remains unidentified. The sample is drawn from a study of cytomegalovirus exposure and HLA in healthy donors. Background on the study: Of 350 to 400 genotyped donors, 81% grouped in the Caucasian-associated ancestry cluster.

Primers for the PCR totalled 60 Vbeta and 13 Jbeta. Measured with immunoSEQ multiplex PCR; TCRdb has only the in-frame clones, and not every one. The top ten hold roughly 2.1% of the sample, which has approximately 280,000 clones, about 90% seen once. Trimming removed 5 bases from V and 0 bases from J, with 13 bases in between. The CDR3 has 15 amino acids. Germline V CDR1 and CDR2: SEHNR, FQNEAQ (reference sequence). Study conclusions and caveats: Listed as cytomegalovirus-associated were 150 to 200 TCR beta chains.

The chain is built from TRBV7-9 and TRBJ1-1; possibly TRBD1 for D (6 bases). This sequence originates from a woman between 18 and 29 years old in good health and CMV-seronegative. The specimen was PBMCs. CDR3 sequence reads: CASSPFGQMNTEAFF. In DNA form, the CDR3 reads TGTGCCAGCAGCCCCTTCGGACAGATGAACACTGAAGCTTTCTTT.